Below, 29 T cell receptor beta chains from the same sample are listed, as sequenced in a study of shared clonotypes between healthy human individuals. Assay used: immunoSEQ multiplex PCR; TCRdb lists only in-frame clones, some missing. The table has just over 2,000,000 clones, 95% seen once. The sample was naive CD4+ T cells sorted from blood. The subset was: CD45RA+ positively selected. The receptors here all came from a man aged 18 to 30 in good health.

The J gene is TRBJ2-2, the V gene TRBV9; D is perhaps TRBD2 (7 bases). V dropped 4 bases and J dropped 4 bases, with 14 bases sitting between them. The germline V gene encodes CDR1 SGDLS and CDR2 YYNGEE. The CDR3 runs 15 residues. CDR3 residues: CASSIQGLTTGELFF. The CDR3 DNA follows: TGTGCCAGCAGCATACAGGGACTAACCACCGGGGAGCTGTTTTTT.

The table lists this clone with a count of one. The chain recombines TRBV2 with TRBJ2-1, with D possibly matching TRBD2 (6 bases). The CDR3 runs to 15 residues. The V gene's germline CDR1 is SNHLY and CDR2 FYNNEI. Trimming shortened V by 8 bases and J by 0 bases, and 14 bases separated the two germline ends. The CDR3 sequence: CASPAGGYSYNEQFF. The DNA of the CDR3 is TGTGCCAGCCCCGCCGGGGGTTACTCCTACAATGAGCAGTTCTTC.

This chain uses TRBV6-1 with TRBJ1-5; D remains unclear. Trimming pared 4 bases from V and 2 bases from J, leaving 18 bases between. Germline lookup yields CDR1 MNHNS and CDR2 SASEGT. This CDR3 has 17 residues. The CDR3 here is CASSVGKSTLGNQPQHF. Written as DNA, the CDR3 is TGTGCCAGCAGTGTAGGAAAGTCCACCCTCGGCAATCAGCCCCAGCATTTT.

This chain joins TRBV12-1 and TRBJ1-5. TRBV12-1 is tagged as a pseudogene. The CDR3 spans 16 residues. This CDR3 is CASSFVGEVGNQPQHF. The CDR3 bases are TGTGCCAGCAGCTTTGTTGGGGAAGTCGGCAATCAGCCCCAGCATTTT.

The chain carries TRBV10-1 and TRBJ2-7; 10 bases line up with TRBD1. The germline CDR1 and CDR2 sequences are WNHNN and SYGVQD (reference sequence). The CDR3 spans 14 residues. Trimming removed 5 bases from V and 7 bases from J; junction bases left unmatched: 8. In DNA, the CDR3 is TGCGCCAGCAGTCTCGGGACAGGGGCTCGGGAGCAGTACTTC. Its protein product is CASSLGTGAREQYF.

The rearrangement links TRBV7-9 to TRBJ1-4; D is unresolved. V lost 3 bases and J 0 bases, leaving 17 bases between the germline ends. The CDR3 loop spans 18 amino acids. Germline CDR1 is SEHNR and CDR2 is FQNEAQ (reference sequence). CDR3 amino acids: CASSLGSTRITTNEKLFF. Here the CDR3 DNA reads TGTGCCAGCAGCTTGGGGTCTACCAGAATAACAACTAATGAAAAACTGTTTTTT.

V gene TRBV18 combines with J gene TRBJ2-7; TRBD1 aligns across 10 bases. The CDR3 extends over 15 amino acids. Germline CDR1 reads KGHSH; CDR2 reads LQKENI. The ends lost 6 bases at V and 4 bases at J; junction bases unmatched: 9. For the CDR3, the DNA is TGTGCCAGCTCGCCCGCGACAGGGGGCGCATACGAGCAGTACTTC. Amino acids: CASSPATGGAYEQYF.

The chain links TRBV6-5 to TRBJ1-5, with D unclear. From germline, CDR1 is MNHEY and CDR2 SVGAGI. There are 13 residues in the CDR3. V lost 6 bases to trimming and J lost 4 bases, with 10 bases between them. The CDR3 sequence: CASSLMSNQPQHF. As DNA, the CDR3 is TGTGCCAGCAGCCTAATGAGTAATCAGCCCCAGCATTTT.

The V and J genes are TRBV7-9 and TRBJ2-7; maybe TRBD1 (6 bases). From germline, CDR1 is SEHNR and CDR2 FQNEAQ (reference sequence). Deletions cut 1 base from V and 3 bases from J, with 10 bases between. There are 14 residues in the CDR3. The CDR3 spells CASSLDSGDYEQYF. In nucleotides, the CDR3 is TGTGCCAGCAGCTTAGACTCAGGGGACTACGAGCAGTACTTC. The full variable domain, in which reference TRBV7-9 and TRBJ2-7 provide the parts outside the CDR3, is DTGVSQNPRHKITKRGQNVTFRCDPISEHNRLYWYRQTLGQGPEFLTYFQNEAQLEKSRLLSDRFSAERPKGSFSTLEIQRTEQGDSAMYLCASSLDSGDYEQYFGPGTRLTVT.

This clone has only one observation. CDR3 region: CASSPPRGRSYNEQFF. As DNA, the CDR3 is TGTGCCAGCAGCCCTCCGAGGGGGAGGTCCTACAATGAGCAGTTCTTC. The chain employs TRBV9 and TRBJ2-1; D may match TRBD1 or TRBD2 (6 bases each). Germline V gene lookup returns CDR1 SGDLS and CDR2 YYNGEE. The CDR3 runs 16 residues. V dropped 4 bases and J dropped 1 base, with 15 bases sitting between them.

In DNA, the CDR3 is TGCGCCAGCAGCCAAGATAAGGGTGGGGCAACTAATGAAAAACTGTTTTTT. Its protein is CASSQDKGGATNEKLFF. V usage is TRBV4-3 and J usage is TRBJ1-4; D not resolved. CDR3 length equals 17 residues. The germline V and J ends were trimmed by 0 bases and 0 bases, with 11 bases remaining between them. Per germline, CDR1 LGHNA and CDR2 YSLEER.

Notes on this clone: This sample also contains other DNA sequences that code for the same CDR3. The chain joins TRBV4-3 to TRBJ2-1, with D uncertain. Germline lookup yields CDR1 LGHNA and CDR2 YSLEER. CDR3 length: 13 residues. V lost 0 bases and J lost 2, with 2 bases in between. The CDR3 DNA follows: TGCGCCAGCAGCCAAGAACCCTACAATGAGCAGTTCTTC. Its protein is CASSQEPYNEQFF.

J is TRBJ2-5 and V is TRBV7-9, with 8 positions matching TRBD2. Germline V gives CDR1 SEHNR, CDR2 FQNEAQ (reference sequence). The length of the CDR3 is 14 residues. Trimming cost V 3 bases and J 2 bases; bases outside gene matches: 2. The CDR3 region is CASSLASGQETQYF. Here the CDR3 DNA reads TGTGCCAGCAGCTTGGCTAGCGGGCAAGAGACCCAGTACTTC.

V is TRBV6-5 and J is TRBJ2-7, with unresolved D. The CDR3 has 13 residues. The germline V gene encodes CDR1 MNHEY and CDR2 SVGAGI. Trimming took 6 bases from V and 3 from J, leaving 12 bases between them. The CDR3: CASRRSGVYEQYF. The CDR3 region has the DNA TGTGCCAGCAGAAGGTCAGGAGTCTACGAGCAGTACTTC.

The gene calls are TRBV19 and TRBJ2-7; D may be TRBD2 (6 bases). Germline V lookup: CDR1 LNHDA, CDR2 SQIVND (reference sequence). The CDR3 contains 15 residues. Trimming removed 3 bases from V and 0 bases from J, with 12 bases in between. CDR3: CASSISGAHSYEQYF. The CDR3, as DNA: TGTGCCAGTAGTATTAGCGGAGCCCACTCCTACGAGCAGTACTTC.

The chain carries TRBV6-5 and TRBJ2-3, with D tentatively TRBD2 (6 bases). Germline-derived CDR1 and CDR2 are MNHEY and SVGAGI. V lost 0 bases and J lost 4, with 14 bases in between. This CDR3 has 16 amino acids. The DNA of the CDR3 is TGTGCCAGCAGTTACTCGGGGGGTTCCCCCGCAGATACGCAGTATTTT. Protein product: CASSYSGGSPADTQYF.

The chain recombines TRBV5-6 with TRBJ2-7; D is possibly TRBD1 or TRBD2 (5 bases each). The CDR3 consists of 15 residues. Trimming cost V 4 bases and J 6 bases, with 20 bases left between them. Germline V CDR1 and CDR2: SGHDT, YYEEEE. The CDR3 DNA sequence: TGTGCCAGCAGCCCGTCCCGGGGCTCGTTCGTCGAGCAGTACTTC. Translation: CASSPSRGSFVEQYF.

This chain links TRBV19 with TRBJ1-6; tentative D call: TRBD1 (5 bases). The CDR3 covers 15 residues. Germline V lookup: CDR1 LNHDA, CDR2 SQIVND (reference sequence). With 7 bases removed from V and 14 bases from J, the gap between germline ends came to 24 bases. The CDR3 nucleotides are TGTGCCAGTACCCCGGGGGGTTTGGGTACCGAAACCCTCCACTTT. Protein product: CASTPGGLGTETLHF. Full variable domain (outside the CDR3, taken from reference TRBV19 and TRBJ1-6): DGGITQSPKYLFRKEGQNVTLSCEQNLNHDAMYWYRQDPGQGLRLIYYSQIVNDFQKGDIAEGYSVSREKKESFPLTVTSAQKNPTAFYLCASTPGGLGTETLHFGNGTRLTVT.

The chain is built from TRBV6-1 and TRBJ1-2, with D possibly matching TRBD1 (5 bases). Per germline, CDR1 MNHNS and CDR2 SASEGT. Deletions cut 2 bases from V and 8 bases from J, with 15 bases between. CDR3 size: 14 residues. The CDR3 coding sequence is TGTGCCAGCAGTGAATGGGGGGGGAGGAGCGGCTACACCTTC. Its protein product is CASSEWGGRSGYTF.

The CDR3 is CASSSALGQGEAFF. The CDR3 bases are TGTGCCAGCAGCTCCGCCCTCGGACAGGGAGAAGCTTTCTTT. This rearrangement joins TRBV11-3 to TRBJ1-1; 8 bases line up with TRBD1. Germline CDR1 and CDR2: SGHNT and YENEEA. Losses at the gene ends were 4 bases for V and 8 bases for J; bases not matched to a gene: 9. There are 14 residues in the CDR3.

CDR3 loop: CASSSEGVETQYF. The CDR3 DNA reads as TGTGCCAGCAGCTCGGAGGGAGTAGAGACCCAGTACTTC. This sequence joins TRBV5-4 and TRBJ2-5; a possible D gene is TRBD2 (6 bases). The CDR3 extends over 13 amino acids. The V end lost 3 bases, the J end lost 4 bases, and 10 bases lay between the germline ends. Per the germline V gene, CDR1 is SGHNT and CDR2 is YYREEE (reference sequence).

CDR3 region: CASSLGRGGYSSYEQYF. In nucleotides, the CDR3 is TGTGCCAGCAGCTTAGGGCGCGGGGGGTACAGCTCCTACGAGCAGTACTTC. The rearrangement links TRBV7-2 to TRBJ2-7, with 8 nucleotides matching TRBD2. After removal of 1 base from V and 0 bases from J, the junction contained 8 bases not matched to a gene. This CDR3 has 17 amino acids. CDR1 SGHTA and CDR2 FQGNSA come from the germline V gene.

The chain is built from TRBV5-1 and TRBJ1-1; D is unclear. Between the trimmed V and J ends, which lost 2 bases and 4 bases, there was a span of 12 bases. This CDR3 is built from 14 residues. Germline V CDR1 and CDR2: SGHRS, YFSETQ. CDR3 region: CASSLSELGTEAFF. The CDR3 bases are TGCGCCAGCAGCTTAAGTGAGTTGGGCACTGAAGCTTTCTTT. The full variable domain, completed using reference TRBV5-1 and TRBJ1-1, is KAGVTQTPRYLIKTRGQQVTLSCSPISGHRSVSWYQQTPGQGLQFLFEYFSETQRNKGNFPGRFSGRQFSNSRSEMNVSTLELGDSALYLCASSLSELGTEAFFGQGTRLTVV.

This chain connects TRBV7-2 to TRBJ2-7, with D perhaps matching TRBD1 (5 bases). The CDR3 consists of 15 residues. V was clipped by 4 bases and J by 5 bases, with 18 bases between them. Germline CDR1 is SGHTA and CDR2 is FQGNSA. CDR3 DNA sequence: TGTGCCAGCAGCTCAGACAGCCCGACGCACCACGAGCAGTACTTC. It translates to CASSSDSPTHHEQYF.

As concerns this clone: The sample contains more than one DNA sequence encoding this CDR3. The CDR3 sequence: CASRRTGGHGYTF. In nucleotides, the CDR3 is TGTGCCAGCAGAAGGACAGGGGGCCATGGCTACACCTTC. The rearrangement links TRBV28 to TRBJ1-2, with TRBD1 identical over 11 bases. The CDR3 runs 13 residues. J gave up 6 bases and V 6 bases, and 3 bases lay outside the gene matches. CDR1 and CDR2 from the germline V gene are MDHEN and SYDVKM.

The chain is built from TRBV7-9 and TRBJ2-1; the D call may be TRBD1 or TRBD2 (5 bases each). CDR3 length equals 11 residues. V was shortened by 11 bases and J by 10 bases, with 15 bases between the two germline ends. Germline V CDR1 and CDR2: SEHNR, FQNEAQ (reference sequence). DNA for the CDR3: TGTGCCGCTAGCTTAAGGGGAGAGCAGTTCTTC. This encodes CAASLRGEQFF.

The rearrangement links TRBV9 to TRBJ2-2, with 10 positions matching TRBD2. The CDR3 contains 18 residues. Unmatched junction bases numbered 14, after V lost 4 bases and J lost 5 bases. CDR1 is SGDLS and CDR2 is YYNGEE in the germline V gene. CDR3 in amino acids: CASSPRSLAGVQTGELFF. CDR3 nucleotides: TGTGCCAGCAGCCCGCGGTCGCTAGCGGGAGTACAGACCGGGGAGCTGTTTTTT.

The V call is TRBV27, the J call TRBJ2-1; tentative D call: TRBD2 (5 bases). There are 13 residues in the CDR3. The V gene's germline CDR1 is MNHEY and CDR2 SMNVEV (reference sequence). The V and J ends lost 5 bases and 8 bases respectively, with 13 bases between them. Written as DNA, the CDR3 is TGTGCCAGCAGTCAAGACTATCGCGATGAGCAGTTCTTC. It yields the protein CASSQDYRDEQFF.

The rearrangement joins TRBV4-1 to TRBJ2-1; D possibly corresponds to TRBD2 (6 bases). V shed 0 bases and J shed 2 bases, with 20 bases lying between them. This CDR3 is built from 19 residues. The V gene's germline CDR1 is MGHRA and CDR2 YSYEKL. The CDR3 bases are TGCGCCAGCAGCCAAGATCCTCCCAGGGTGGAGGGAGCCTACAATGAGCAGTTCTTC. Amino acid sequence: CASSQDPPRVEGAYNEQFF.